What follows is one T cell receptor beta chain and its context. Its antigen is as yet unknown. The CDR3 is 16 amino acids. Germline loops: CDR1 MNHEY, CDR2 SVGAGI. V dropped 4 bases and J dropped 2 bases, with 16 bases sitting between them. The study reverse transcribed the entire isolated RNA, so it sequenced expressed TCRB transcripts. Sequencing used immunoSEQ multiplex PCR; TCRdb keeps in-frame clones, though not all of them. The sample holds around 40,000 clones, around 70% seen once. These data are taken from a study of beta chain features in type 1 diabetes. General study findings and limits: Patients with Type 1 diabetes showed moderately but significantly shorter TCRB CDR3s in all four CD4+ subsets. Compared to healthy donors, patients appeared to have naive, central memory and Treg TCRB repertoires that were more alike.

The sample was Tregs from blood. The source is a woman between 18 and 29 years old with type 1 diabetes. V and J are TRBV6-5 and TRBJ2-3; a possible D gene is TRBD2 (5 bases). CDR3 sequence reads: CASSLGVGSTTDTQYF. CDR3 sequence (DNA): TGTGCCAGCAGTTTGGGAGTAGGCTCAACCACAGATACGCAGTATTTT.